This note documents a single T cell receptor (beta chain) sequence. Only one count was recorded for this clone. Its cognate antigen has yet to be identified. Base quality data are lacking; no much larger clone is found one base away. The data are from a study of T cell clonotyping in hematopoietic cell transplantation (dated by TCRdb to about 2021). In terms of the full investigation: In the study, approximately 140 blood samples were gathered from 40 or so consecutive transplant recipients and their related donors. Patients were recruited between September 2015 and January 2017 and followed until late 2020 or death.

Blood samples for TCR beta sequencing were provided by related transplant donors. Nuclei Lysis Solution was used to extract genomic DNA from fresh or cryopreserved unfractionated peripheral blood mononuclear cells. Study-wide findings and limitations: Recipient repertoires showed only a small fraction of overlap with donor repertoires, and over 97% appeared de novo at the given depth. Broader TCR repertoire diversity after transplant was predicted by Inverse Simpson Index values from donors and from recipients before transplant. Recipient TCR diversity fell after transplant, with pathologically expanded clonotypes rising progressively from day 30 to day 180. The sample size was limited and the cells went unsorted, which meant the CD4 and CD8 repertoire contributions could not be told apart.

The immunoSEQ assay, a bias-controlled multiplex PCR using V- and J-specific primers, was used to amplify TCR beta CDR3 regions from genomic DNA. In a second PCR step, the CDR3 amplicons were tagged with a proprietary barcode plus Illumina adapter sequences. An Illumina MiSeq instrument was used to sequence the CDR3 libraries. Processing in the source paper ran as follows. Export and quality control were performed with immunoSEQ Analyzer 3.0, and downstream analyses were performed with R Bioconductor and Immunarch. Repertoire metrics were calculated using only productive rearrangements within the normalized downsampled data set. In the normalized cohort, clonotypes with more than 5 templates were defined as pathologically expanded. Repertoire diversity was measured with the Inverse Simpson Index. To capture all clonotypes, CMV-specificity analyses were performed on the non-normalized data set. The clones in this table, taken by TCRdb from immuneACCESS, are in-frame only. Not every clone is retained; where verified, under half of the shortfall comes from an unresolved V gene, and the cause of the rest is unknown. That table gives V, J and clone size, and the DNA gave D and trimming. This sample lists 40,000 to 45,000 clones; approximately 94% were detected once. The ten biggest clones cover 0.85% of the sample.

The TCR comes from a woman aged 45-60 years in good health. Some clones in this sample may be carry-over from other donors' samples. The sequenced sample was peripheral blood mononuclear cells.

In nucleotides, the sequence is TGCGCCAGCAGCCAAGAGTTCTCGGGGTCCTACGAGCAGTACTTC. Translation gives CASSQEFSGSYEQYF. The rearranged segments are TRBV4-3 and TRBJ2-7; perhaps TRBD2 is the D gene, with 5 bases matching. CDR1 LGHNA and CDR2 YSLEER are derived from the germline V gene. The cysteine opens and the phenylalanine closes a CDR3 of 15 amino acids. CDR3 DNA only is kept here, 45 bases in frame from base 1. V is clipped by 0 bases and J by 1 base, and the sequence between their germline boundaries is 10 bases long.